The 15 T cell receptor beta chains below come from one sample, sequenced in a study of T cell clones after liver transplantation. This table comes from immunoSEQ multiplex PCR, and its TCRdb copy is limited to in-frame clones, with some not included. The table has nearly 45,000 clones, 70% to 90% seen once. The source material was CD4+ T cells from blood, sampled 24 months after liver transplant. These receptors were taken from a human patient who received a liver transplant. The T cells may come from the graft donor.

The chain combines TRBV5-6 with TRBJ1-2, with D possibly TRBD1 on 6 matching bases. The CDR3 has 16 amino acids. V dropped 0 bases and J dropped 2 bases, with 14 bases sitting between them. CDR1 is SGHDT and CDR2 is YYEEEE in the germline V gene. The CDR3 region is CASSLAGDLINYGYTF. DNA for the CDR3: TGTGCCAGCAGCTTGGCAGGGGACCTTATCAACTATGGCTACACCTTC.

The chain's CDR3 is CASSLSGGRLYGYTF. Here the CDR3 DNA reads TGTGCCAGCAGTTTGAGCGGGGGGCGATTATATGGCTACACCTTC. This chain connects TRBV28 to TRBJ1-2, with a tentative D call TRBD1 (6 bases). The germline V gene has CDR1 MDHEN and CDR2 SYDVKM. The CDR3 runs 15 residues. The germline V and J ends were trimmed by 3 bases and 5 bases, with 16 bases remaining between them.

The chain employs TRBV5-1 and TRBJ2-5; a possible D gene is TRBD2 (6 bases). V dropped 4 bases and J dropped 4 bases, with 23 bases sitting between them. The CDR3 covers 17 residues. Germline V gene lookup returns CDR1 SGHRS and CDR2 YFSETQ. The CDR3 is CASSPLEGPSTGETQYF. In DNA, the CDR3 is TGCGCCAGCAGCCCCCTGGAGGGGCCAAGCACCGGAGAGACCCAGTACTTC. The whole variable domain, remainder taken from reference TRBV5-1 and TRBJ2-5, is KAGVTQTPRYLIKTRGQQVTLSCSPISGHRSVSWYQQTPGQGLQFLFEYFSETQRNKGNFPGRFSGRQFSNSRSEMNVSTLELGDSALYLCASSPLEGPSTGETQYFGPGTRLLVL.

The CDR3 loop is CASRARGQGSEQYF. CDR3 nucleotides: TGTGCCAGTAGGGCCCGGGGACAGGGAAGCGAGCAGTACTTC. V is TRBV19 and J is TRBJ2-7, with 9 bases matching TRBD1. Germline CDR1 LNHDA, CDR2 SQIVND (reference sequence). CDR3 size: 14 residues. The V segment lost 6 bases and the J segment 6 bases; nucleotides outside the gene matches: 9.

A few counts support this clone. The chain joins TRBV5-8 to TRBJ1-5; tentatively, D is TRBD1 (5 bases). There are 15 residues in the CDR3. V lost 6 bases to trimming and J lost 11 bases, with 24 bases between them. Looked up from germline, CDR1 is SGHTS and CDR2 is YDEGEE. CDR3 in DNA: TGTGCCAGCACCCTTGACCCATTGGGGCCTCGGGCCCAGCATTTT. As protein: CASTLDPLGPRAQHF.

The rearrangement joins TRBV7-8 to TRBJ2-3; 14 bases map to TRBD2. V was pared by 8 bases and J by 0 bases, with 4 bases of the junction left unmatched. Germline CDR1 SGHVS, CDR2 FQNEAQ. The CDR3 is 16 residues long. The CDR3 nucleotides read TGTGCCAGCGGGACTAGCGGGAGACGGAGCACAGATACGCAGTATTTT. Encoded protein: CASGTSGRRSTDTQYF.

V is TRBV4-1 and J is TRBJ2-7; D remains ambiguous. CDR1 is MGHRA, CDR2 YSYEKL, per germline. The CDR3 sequence is 15 residues long. Trimming removed 0 bases at V and 0 bases at J, with 9 bases between. The CDR3 spells CASSQEQRHSYEQYF. CDR3 coding DNA: TGCGCCAGCAGCCAAGAACAAAGACACTCCTACGAGCAGTACTTC.

The chain carries TRBV6-1 and TRBJ2-7; 7 nucleotides agree with TRBD2. Looked up from germline, CDR1 is MNHNS and CDR2 is SASEGT. The J segment lost 0 bases and the V segment lost 2 bases, leaving 10 bases of the junction unmatched. This CDR3 is 17 amino acids long. CDR3: CASSELGGGDLSYEQYF. In nucleotides, the CDR3 is TGTGCCAGCAGTGAACTGGGCGGGGGTGATCTCTCCTACGAGCAGTACTTC.

This clone was detected once. V gene TRBV6-1 combines with J gene TRBJ2-5, with a possible D match to TRBD1 (5 bases). Germline values: CDR1 MNHNS, CDR2 SASEGT. Trimming stripped 7 bases from V and 5 bases from J, with 11 bases between. This CDR3 spans 12 amino acids. The CDR3 nucleotides are TGTGCCAGCACCCCGACAGCCGAGACCCAGTACTTC. Translation gives CASTPTAETQYF.

CDR3 nucleotides: TGTGCCAGCAGTGAAAGGGGTACCAGGGCCCAGTACTTC. As protein: CASSERGTRAQYF. This sequence joins TRBV2 and TRBJ2-5; D possibly corresponds to TRBD1 (5 bases). This CDR3 has 13 residues. Trimming removed 2 bases from V and 9 bases from J, with 13 bases in between. Germline V gene sequence: CDR1 SNHLY, CDR2 FYNNEI.

The chain uses TRBV28 and TRBJ1-4, with D maybe TRBD1 (5 bases). This CDR3 region has 16 residues. The germline V gene encodes CDR1 MDHEN and CDR2 SYDVKM. V was pared by 7 bases and J by 3 bases, with 18 bases between. The CDR3 sequence is CASTPPGGTSNEKLFF. The CDR3 nucleotides read TGTGCCAGCACCCCCCCTGGGGGGACCTCTAATGAAAAACTGTTTTTT.

This clone was seen a single time. The chain uses TRBV7-2 and TRBJ2-5, with D possibly TRBD1 on 6 matching bases. V was shortened by 8 bases and J by 1 base, with 14 bases between the two germline ends. There are 14 residues in the CDR3. The germline V gene has CDR1 SGHTA and CDR2 FQGNSA. The CDR3 bases are TGTGCCAGCGGGTCAATCAGGGGCCAAGAGACCCAGTACTTC. Protein sequence: CASGSIRGQETQYF.

This chain uses TRBV27 with TRBJ2-6; D unresolved. The CDR3 totals 16 residues. Germline V lookup: CDR1 MNHEY, CDR2 SMNVEV (reference sequence). V dropped 3 bases and J dropped 0 bases, with 9 bases sitting between them. As DNA, the CDR3 is TGTGCCAGCAGTTTCGGCCCGCGCTCTGGGGCCAACGTCCTGACTTTC. Its translation: CASSFGPRSGANVLTF.

The chain has TRBV19 and TRBJ2-2; D remains ambiguous. The V end lost 0 bases, the J end lost 0 bases, and 11 bases lay between the germline ends. Looked up from germline, CDR1 is LNHDA and CDR2 is SQIVND (reference sequence). The CDR3 runs to 17 residues. The CDR3 here is CASSIDIRATNTGELFF. The CDR3 nucleotides are TGTGCCAGTAGTATAGATATCAGAGCTACGAACACCGGGGAGCTGTTTTTT.

This chain connects TRBV5-6 to TRBJ1-6; no firm D call. This CDR3 comprises 13 residues. Looked up from germline, CDR1 is SGHDT and CDR2 is YYEEEE. V was cut by 4 bases and J by 9 bases, with 11 bases left in between. The CDR3 reads CASSKTPGSPLHF. CDR3 nucleotides: TGTGCCAGCAGCAAGACCCCCGGTTCACCCCTCCACTTT.